This T cell receptor (beta chain) was recovered during a study of cytomegalovirus exposure and HLA in healthy donors. Notes on the study in general: Accurate HLA-A and HLA-B prediction from TCR beta sequences was reported for most subjects.

PCR was performed using 60 Vbeta and 13 Jbeta primers. Data came from immunoSEQ multiplex PCR; TCRdb stores just in-frame clones and leaves some out. This table has around 150,000 clones, roughly 82% appearing once. CDR1 KGHSH and CDR2 LQKENI come from the germline V gene. The ends lost 5 bases at V and 3 bases at J; junction bases unmatched: 8. This CDR3 is 15 amino acids long. To note about this clone: Its antigen is still unknown.

Sequencing was done on a sample of PBMCs. The gene calls are TRBV18 and TRBJ1-2; 8 bases are a match to TRBD1. The receptor's source is a girl between 5 and 17 years old in good health and CMV-seropositive. DNA of the CDR3: TGTGCCAGCTCAGAAGGACAGGGCCGATACTATGGCTACACCTTC. It codes for CASSEGQGRYYGYTF.